The 25 T cell receptor beta chains below all came from one sample that was sequenced in a study of technical replicates of blood from a few donors. TCRdb's table, derived via immunoSEQ multiplex PCR, lists solely in-frame clones and lacks some. Of 9,500 to 15,000 clones detected, approximately 79% appear once; the ten largest clones hold roughly 15%. The sequenced sample consisted of PBMCs. The receptors come from a human donor in good health.

The chain couples TRBV30 to TRBJ2-1, with 7 bases lining up with TRBD2. The CDR3 has 15 residues. Unmatched junction bases numbered 11, after V lost 0 bases and J lost 9 bases. The germline CDR1 and CDR2 sequences are GTSNPN and SVGIG (reference sequence). This CDR3 reads CAWSVRVGAGSEQFF. CDR3 DNA: TGTGCCTGGAGTGTACGGGTGGGAGCGGGAAGTGAGCAGTTCTTC.

The chain combines TRBV6-4 with TRBJ2-1; TRBD2 matches at 8 bases. V gave up 4 bases and J gave up 6 bases; unmatched junction bases: 5. Per the germline V gene, CDR1 is MRHNA and CDR2 is SNTAGT. The CDR3 is 14 amino acids. The CDR3 DNA sequence: TGTGCCAGCAGTGTTGGGACTAGGGCCAATGAGCAGTTCTTC. Protein: CASSVGTRANEQFF.

This chain's CDR3 is CASSPHTGQSYNEQFF. CDR3 coding DNA: TGTGCCAGCAGCCCCCACACGGGACAGTCCTACAATGAGCAGTTCTTC. The chain recombines TRBV9 with TRBJ2-1; 7 nucleotides line up with TRBD1. The trim removed 4 bases at V and 1 base at J, leaving 8 bases unmatched. The CDR3 extends over 16 amino acids. CDR1 SGDLS and CDR2 YYNGEE come from the germline V gene.

The rearrangement uses TRBV5-1 and TRBJ1-2; 7 bases line up with TRBD1. The trim removed 4 bases at V and 6 bases at J, leaving 9 bases unmatched. The germline V gene has CDR1 SGHRS and CDR2 YFSETQ. This CDR3 contains 14 residues. The DNA of the CDR3 is TGCGCCAGCAGCCCCACGACAGGGTGGAATGGCTACACCTTC. This codes for CASSPTTGWNGYTF.

This clone was detected a few times. The chain recombines TRBV11-3 with TRBJ2-1; 7 bases fit TRBD2. Germline V CDR1 and CDR2: SGHNT, YENEEA. The CDR3 is made up of 15 amino acids. After removal of 4 bases from V and 1 base from J, the junction contained 4 bases not matched to a gene. The CDR3 reads CASSSLASSYNEQFF. CDR3 bases: TGTGCCAGCAGCTCACTAGCGTCGTCCTACAATGAGCAGTTCTTC.

This clone showed up just once. V gene TRBV5-1 combines with J gene TRBJ2-1; 9 bases are a match to TRBD2. Germline V gives CDR1 SGHRS, CDR2 YFSETQ. V was clipped by 4 bases and J by 8 bases; unmatched bases: 10. The CDR3 has 15 amino acids. The DNA for the CDR3 is TGCGCCAGCAGCACCATAGCGGGAGTGGAGCATGAGCAGTTCTTC. It specifies CASSTIAGVEHEQFF.

This chain connects TRBV28 to TRBJ1-3; 9 nucleotides agree with TRBD1. CDR1 is MDHEN, CDR2 SYDVKM, per germline. Losses at the gene ends were 8 bases for V and 4 bases for J; bases not matched to a gene: 18. The CDR3 sequence is 18 residues long. CDR3 loop: CASFSGTGFALPGNTIYF. CDR3 coding DNA: TGTGCCAGCTTCTCCGGGACAGGGTTCGCTCTGCCGGGAAACACCATATATTTT. Filled out from reference TRBV28 and TRBJ1-3, the complete variable domain reads DVKVTQSSRYLVKRTGEKVFLECVQDMDHENMFWYRQDPGLGLRLIYFSYDVKMKEKGDIPEGYSVSREKKERFSLILESASTNQTSMYLCASFSGTGFALPGNTIYFGEGSWLTVV.

The rearrangement uses TRBV5-1 and TRBJ2-1; D ambiguous. V was trimmed by 0 bases and J by 6 bases, leaving 7 bases between them. This CDR3 spans 13 amino acids. From germline, CDR1 is SGHRS and CDR2 YFSETQ. The CDR3 nucleotides are TGCGCCAGCAGCTTGGAAATGGCCAATGAGCAGTTCTTC. Encoded protein: CASSLEMANEQFF.

The chain is built from TRBV27 and TRBJ1-2; 8 bases align to TRBD1. The CDR3 sequence is 15 residues long. V gave up 6 bases and J gave up 13 bases; unmatched junction bases: 19. Germline V gives CDR1 MNHEY, CDR2 SMNVEV (reference sequence). The CDR3 sequence is CASRDLADRDRRSTF. The DNA of the CDR3 is TGTGCCAGCAGAGACCTAGCCGATCGGGACAGGCGTAGCACCTTC.

This chain connects TRBV6-5 to TRBJ2-7, with TRBD2 identical over 8 bases. Trimming took 6 bases from V and 2 from J; bases not matched to a gene: 6. The CDR3 has 14 amino acids. Germline assignment: CDR1 MNHEY and CDR2 SVGAGI. The CDR3 loop is CASRLERGTYEQYF. Here the CDR3 DNA reads TGTGCCAGCAGATTAGAGCGGGGGACCTACGAGCAGTACTTC.

J is TRBJ1-5 and V is TRBV5-6; 7 bases agree with TRBD1. Germline loops: CDR1 SGHDT, CDR2 YYEEEE. The V gene end was trimmed by 0 bases and the J gene end by 1 base; junction bases not matched to a gene: 1. The CDR3 runs 15 residues. CDR3 sequence reads: CASSLAGGSNQPQHF. DNA of the CDR3: TGTGCCAGCAGCTTGGCAGGGGGGAGCAATCAGCCCCAGCATTTT.

This clone appeared a single time. At one boundary the junction diverges from the germline segment, which might be a read error. The CDR3 spells CASSLVGGREEAF. The DNA of the CDR3 is TGCGCCAGCAGCTTGGTGGGCGGCAGGGAGGAAGCCTTT. The chain uses TRBV5-1 and TRBJ2-3, with D possibly TRBD2 on 6 matching bases. Germline loops: CDR1 SGHRS, CDR2 YFSETQ. The CDR3 spans 13 residues.

This chain joins TRBV19 and TRBJ2-7; 13 bases fit TRBD2. Germline values: CDR1 LNHDA, CDR2 SQIVND (reference sequence). V lost 5 bases to trimming and J lost 5 bases; unmatched junction nucleotides: 12. The CDR3 extends over 17 amino acids. The CDR3 loop reads CASSSRLAGGVENEQYF. Here the CDR3 DNA reads TGTGCCAGTAGTTCTCGACTAGCGGGAGGCGTAGAAAACGAGCAGTACTTC.

V is TRBV7-6 and J is TRBJ2-1; 9 bases fit TRBD2. Germline lookup yields CDR1 SGHVS and CDR2 FNYEAQ. With V trimmed by 4 bases and J by 4 bases, 8 bases remained unmatched. The CDR3 has 16 amino acids. The CDR3 DNA is TGTGCCAGCAGCTCATTGATAGCGGGAGATTACAATGAGCAGTTCTTC. The encoded protein is CASSSLIAGDYNEQFF.

V gene TRBV9 combines with J gene TRBJ2-1; D remains unclear. From germline, CDR1 is SGDLS and CDR2 YYNGEE. V shed 1 base and J shed 0 bases, with 8 bases lying between them. This CDR3 contains 15 residues. The DNA for the CDR3 is TGTGCCAGCAGCGTACTGGCTAGCTCCTACAATGAGCAGTTCTTC. Translation gives CASSVLASSYNEQFF.

This clone is a singleton in its sample. This chain links TRBV2 with TRBJ2-7; 11 nucleotides agree with TRBD2. The V segment lost 8 bases and the J segment 12 bases; nucleotides outside the gene matches: 15. The CDR3 spans 14 residues. CDR1 is SNHLY and CDR2 is FYNNEI in the germline V gene. CDR3 bases: TGTGCCAGCTTGAGGAGGCTAGCGGGAGGACCCCGGTACTTC. It yields the protein CASLRRLAGGPRYF.

This chain links TRBV28 with TRBJ2-3; 8 nucleotides align to TRBD1. Germline loops: CDR1 MDHEN, CDR2 SYDVKM. Losses at the gene ends were 4 bases for V and 0 bases for J; bases not matched to a gene: 6. This CDR3 contains 16 residues. Here the CDR3 reads CASSSWTGISTDTQYF. CDR3 bases: TGTGCCAGCAGTTCGTGGACAGGGATCAGCACAGATACGCAGTATTTT.

For the CDR3, the DNA is TGTGCCAGCGCCCCCGGACTAGTCTACGAGCAGTACTTC. It yields the protein CASAPGLVYEQYF. This rearrangement joins TRBV6-5 to TRBJ2-7; 7 bases align to TRBD2. V lost 8 bases to trimming and J lost 3 bases; unmatched junction nucleotides: 7. The CDR3 loop spans 13 amino acids. Per germline, CDR1 MNHEY and CDR2 SVGAGI.

This rearrangement joins TRBV5-4 to TRBJ2-1, with D perhaps TRBD2 (5 bases). The CDR3 extends over 16 amino acids. V lost 4 bases and J lost 1, with 15 bases in between. Germline values: CDR1 SGHNT, CDR2 YYREEE (reference sequence). As DNA, the CDR3 is TGTGCCAGCAGCGAACTAATCACGGGGTCCTACAATGAGCAGTTCTTC. Amino acids: CASSELITGSYNEQFF.

This chain links TRBV20-1 with TRBJ1-3, with TRBD1 matching over 9 bases. The CDR3 runs to 11 residues. CDR1 and CDR2 (germline): DFQATT, SNEGSKA (reference sequence). The CDR3 coding sequence is TGCAGGGGGACAGGGGGAAACACCATATATTTT. Protein: CRGTGGNTIYF.

In its sample, this clone was seen once. The genes are TRBV19 and TRBJ2-1; D ambiguous. CDR1 is LNHDA and CDR2 is SQIVND in the germline V gene (reference sequence). CDR3 length: 14 residues. V lost 4 bases and J 9 bases, leaving 16 bases between the germline ends. The CDR3 region is CASSTQATNPEQFF. CDR3 nucleotide sequence: TGTGCCAGTAGTACCCAAGCGACGAATCCTGAGCAGTTCTTC.

The chain employs TRBV15 and TRBJ1-5; no clear D. Trimming took 1 base from V and 4 from J, leaving 8 bases between them. This CDR3 is 14 amino acids long. The germline V gene has CDR1 LNHNV and CDR2 YYDKDF (reference sequence). CDR3 amino acids: CATSRGQENQPQHF. Here the CDR3 DNA reads TGTGCCACCAGCAGAGGTCAGGAAAATCAGCCCCAGCATTTT.

The chain is built from TRBV28 and TRBJ1-5; D unclear. Germline assignment: CDR1 MDHEN and CDR2 SYDVKM. The V end lost 3 bases, the J end lost 6 bases, and 6 bases lay between the germline ends. The CDR3 has 12 amino acids. The CDR3 spells CASSLTSQPQHF. The CDR3 DNA sequence: TGTGCCAGCAGTTTGACTAGTCAGCCCCAGCATTTT.

The rearrangement joins TRBV7-3 to TRBJ2-2, with 12 positions matching TRBD1. The J segment lost 7 bases and the V segment lost 5 bases, leaving 11 bases of the junction unmatched. The germline V gene encodes CDR1 SGHTA and CDR2 FQGTGA. The CDR3 length is 17 residues. The CDR3 nucleotides are TGTGCCAGCAGCGCTATATCCGGGACAGGGGGCTTCGGGGAGCTGTTTTTT. Its protein product is CASSAISGTGGFGELFF.

As DNA, the CDR3 is TGTGCCAGCAGACCTCCCAGGGGGCTCTCTGGAAACACCATATATTTT. Translated, it gives CASRPPRGLSGNTIYF. The genes are TRBV11-2 and TRBJ1-3; TRBD1 aligns across 8 bases. CDR1 and CDR2 (germline): SGHAT, FQNNGV. This CDR3 is 16 amino acids long. J gave up 0 bases and V 6 bases, and 7 bases lay outside the gene matches.